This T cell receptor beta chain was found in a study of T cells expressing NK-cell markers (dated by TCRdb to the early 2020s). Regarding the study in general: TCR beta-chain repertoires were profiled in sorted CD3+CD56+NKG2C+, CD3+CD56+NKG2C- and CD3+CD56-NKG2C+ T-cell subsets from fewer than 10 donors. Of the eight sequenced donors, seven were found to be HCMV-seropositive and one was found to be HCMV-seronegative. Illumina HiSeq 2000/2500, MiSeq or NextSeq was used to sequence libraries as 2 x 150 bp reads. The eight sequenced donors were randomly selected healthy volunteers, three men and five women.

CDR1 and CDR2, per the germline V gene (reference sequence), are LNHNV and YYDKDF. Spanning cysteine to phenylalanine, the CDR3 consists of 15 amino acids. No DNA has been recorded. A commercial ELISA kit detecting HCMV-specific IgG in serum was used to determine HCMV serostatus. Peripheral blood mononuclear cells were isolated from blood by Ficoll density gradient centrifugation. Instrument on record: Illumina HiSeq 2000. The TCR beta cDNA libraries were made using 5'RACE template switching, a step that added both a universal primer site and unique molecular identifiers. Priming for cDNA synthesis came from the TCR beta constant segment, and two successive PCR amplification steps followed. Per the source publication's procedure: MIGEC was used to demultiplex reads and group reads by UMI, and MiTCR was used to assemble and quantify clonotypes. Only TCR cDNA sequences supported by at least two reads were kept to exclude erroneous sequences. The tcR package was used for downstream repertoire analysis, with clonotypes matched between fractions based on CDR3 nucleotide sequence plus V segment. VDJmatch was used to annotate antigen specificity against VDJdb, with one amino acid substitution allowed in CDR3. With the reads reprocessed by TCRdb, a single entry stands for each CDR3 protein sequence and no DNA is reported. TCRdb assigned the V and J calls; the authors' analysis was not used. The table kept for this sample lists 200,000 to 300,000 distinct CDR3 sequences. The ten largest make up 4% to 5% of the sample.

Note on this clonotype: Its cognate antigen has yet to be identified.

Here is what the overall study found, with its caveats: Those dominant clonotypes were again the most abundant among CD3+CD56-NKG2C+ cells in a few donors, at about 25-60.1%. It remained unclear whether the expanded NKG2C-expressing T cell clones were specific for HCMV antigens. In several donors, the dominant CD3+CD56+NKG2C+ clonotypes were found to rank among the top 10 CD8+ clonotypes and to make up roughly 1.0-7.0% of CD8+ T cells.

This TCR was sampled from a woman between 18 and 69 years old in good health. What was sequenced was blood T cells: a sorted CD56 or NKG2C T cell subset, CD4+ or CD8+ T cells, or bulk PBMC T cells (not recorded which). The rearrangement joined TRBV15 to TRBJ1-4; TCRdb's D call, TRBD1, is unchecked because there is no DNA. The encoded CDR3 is CATSFPGQGTEKLFF.